These T cell receptor beta chains were read from a single sample in a study of shared clonotypes between healthy human individuals. The assay was immunoSEQ multiplex PCR, and TCRdb's table has in-frame clones only and misses some. The profile shows about 580,000 clones, about 98% of them singletons. Sample: naive CD8+ T cells sorted from blood. These receptors all come from a man aged 25 to 40 in good health. The CDR3 runs from the conserved cysteine through the conserved F or W. D genes are given only for firm matches. For some rows the clone size is stated as once, few or many, or as a class when expanded; others skip it.

CDR3aa,CDR3nt,v_gene,j_gene,abundance,d_gene
CASSFYSGGGWELFF,TGTGCCAGCAGCTTTTATTCGGGCGGTGGCTGGGAGCTGTTTTTT,TRBV7-2,TRBJ2-2,-,-
CASSSEPAGGNQPQHF,TGTGCCAGCAGTTCAGAGCCCGCCGGGGGCAATCAGCCCCAGCATTTT,TRBV27,TRBJ1-5,-,-
CASSRRLAGVKDTGELFF,TGTGCCAGCAGCCGACGACTAGCGGGAGTGAAGGACACCGGGGAGCTGTTTTTT,TRBV9,TRBJ2-2,-,TRBD2
CASSPLGPMRATNEKLFF,TGTGCCAGCAGCCCCCTGGGACCGATGAGGGCAACTAATGAAAAACTGTTTTTT,TRBV7-8,TRBJ1-4,once,-
CASSSGTSGVDNEQFF,TGTGCCAGCAGCTCGGGGACTAGCGGGGTAGACAATGAGCAGTTCTTC,TRBV11-3,TRBJ2-1,-,TRBD2
CASSSRTLVSSYEQYF,TGTGCCAGCAGCTCACGGACGTTAGTGAGCTCCTACGAGCAGTACTTC,TRBV7-9,TRBJ2-7,-,-
CASSPSWNTEAFF,TGTGCCAGCAGCCCCAGTTGGAACACTGAAGCTTTCTTT,TRBV5-5,TRBJ1-1,-,-
CASSLGPDPPFYGYTF,TGCGCCAGCAGCTTGGGCCCGGACCCGCCCTTCTATGGCTACACCTTC,TRBV5-1,TRBJ1-2,once,-
CASSFAAPNTEAFF,TGCGCCAGCAGCTTTGCAGCACCGAACACTGAAGCTTTCTTT,TRBV5-1,TRBJ1-1,-,-
CASSPTRGGTNTF,TGTGCCAGCAGCCCTACAAGGGGGGGTACGAACACCTTC,TRBV11-2,TRBJ1-2,-,-
CASSLFGGGTYEQYF,TGTGCCAGCAGCTTGTTCGGGGGTGGCACCTACGAGCAGTACTTC,TRBV5-5,TRBJ2-7,-,-
CASSTLTDATPLQETQYF,TGTGCCAGCAGCACGCTGACAGATGCCACTCCACTGCAAGAGACCCAGTACTTC,TRBV5-5,TRBJ2-5,-,-
CASSIRIYHEQYF,TGTGCCAGTAGTATTCGGATCTACCACGAGCAGTACTTC,TRBV19,TRBJ2-7,-,-
CASSIYRGTYEQYF,TGTGCCAGCAGCATTTACAGGGGAACGTACGAGCAGTACTTC,TRBV5-5,TRBJ2-7,-,TRBD1
CAWSGGTSGHEQYF,TGTGCCTGGAGCGGAGGGACTAGCGGTCACGAGCAGTACTTC,TRBV30,TRBJ2-7,-,TRBD2